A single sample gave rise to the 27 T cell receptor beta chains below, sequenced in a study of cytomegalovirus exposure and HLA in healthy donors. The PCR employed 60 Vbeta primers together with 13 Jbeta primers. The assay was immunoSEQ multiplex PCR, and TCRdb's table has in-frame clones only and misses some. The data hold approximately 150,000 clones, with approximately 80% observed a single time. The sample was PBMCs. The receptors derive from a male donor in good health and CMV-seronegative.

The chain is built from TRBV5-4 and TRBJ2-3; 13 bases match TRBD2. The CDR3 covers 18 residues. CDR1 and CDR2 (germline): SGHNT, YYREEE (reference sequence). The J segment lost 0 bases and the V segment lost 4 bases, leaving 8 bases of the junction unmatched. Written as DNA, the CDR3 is TGTGCCAGCAGCACGAGACTAGCGGGGGGACCCAGCACAGATACGCAGTATTTT. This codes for CASSTRLAGGPSTDTQYF.

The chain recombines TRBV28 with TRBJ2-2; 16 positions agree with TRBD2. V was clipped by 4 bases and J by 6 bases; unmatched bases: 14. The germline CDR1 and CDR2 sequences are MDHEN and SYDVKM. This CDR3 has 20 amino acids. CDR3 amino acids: CASSSPGTSGGAHGAGELFF. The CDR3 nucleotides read TGTGCCAGCAGTTCGCCGGGGACTAGCGGGGGGGCCCATGGCGCCGGGGAGCTGTTTTTT. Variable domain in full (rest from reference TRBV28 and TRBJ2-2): DVKVTQSSRYLVKRTGEKVFLECVQDMDHENMFWYRQDPGLGLRLIYFSYDVKMKEKGDIPEGYSVSREKKERFSLILESASTNQTSMYLCASSSPGTSGGAHGAGELFFGEGSRLTVL.

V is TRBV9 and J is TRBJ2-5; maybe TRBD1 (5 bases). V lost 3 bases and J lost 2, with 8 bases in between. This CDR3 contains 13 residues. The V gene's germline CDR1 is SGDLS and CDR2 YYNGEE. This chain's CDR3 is CASSGGPQETQYF. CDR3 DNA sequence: TGTGCCAGCAGCGGGGGCCCACAAGAGACCCAGTACTTC.

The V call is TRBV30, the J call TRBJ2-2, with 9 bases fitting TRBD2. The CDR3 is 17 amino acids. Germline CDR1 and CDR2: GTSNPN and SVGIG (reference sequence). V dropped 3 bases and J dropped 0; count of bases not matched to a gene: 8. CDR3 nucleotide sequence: TGTGCCTGGAGAAGGGCGGGGGGGCCCACGAACACCGGGGAGCTGTTTTTT. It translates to CAWRRAGGPTNTGELFF.

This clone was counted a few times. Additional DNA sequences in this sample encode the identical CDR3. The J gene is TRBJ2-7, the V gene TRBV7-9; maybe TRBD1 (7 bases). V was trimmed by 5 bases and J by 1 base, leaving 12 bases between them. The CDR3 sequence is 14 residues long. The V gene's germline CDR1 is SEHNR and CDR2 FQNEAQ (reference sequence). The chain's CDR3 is CASSPRGDSYEQYF. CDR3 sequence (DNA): TGTGCCAGCAGCCCCAGGGGGGATTCCTACGAGCAGTACTTC. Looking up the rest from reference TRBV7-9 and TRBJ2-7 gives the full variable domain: DTGVSQNPRHKITKRGQNVTFRCDPISEHNRLYWYRQTLGQGPEFLTYFQNEAQLEKSRLLSDRFSAERPKGSFSTLEIQRTEQGDSAMYLCASSPRGDSYEQYFGPGTRLTVT.

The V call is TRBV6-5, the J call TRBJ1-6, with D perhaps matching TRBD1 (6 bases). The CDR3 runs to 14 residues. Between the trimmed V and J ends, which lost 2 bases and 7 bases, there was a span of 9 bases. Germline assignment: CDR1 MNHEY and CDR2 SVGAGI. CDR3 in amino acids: CASSYEGTNSPLHF. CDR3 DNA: TGTGCCAGCAGTTACGAGGGGACAAATTCACCCCTCCACTTT.

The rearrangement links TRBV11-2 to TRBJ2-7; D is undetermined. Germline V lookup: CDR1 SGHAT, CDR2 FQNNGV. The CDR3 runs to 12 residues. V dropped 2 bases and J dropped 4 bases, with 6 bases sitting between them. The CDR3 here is CASSLRFYEQYF. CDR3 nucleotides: TGTGCCAGCAGCTTACGGTTTTACGAGCAGTACTTC. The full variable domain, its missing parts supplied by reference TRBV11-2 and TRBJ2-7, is EAGVAQSPRYKIIEKRQSVAFWCNPISGHATLYWYQQILGQGPKLLIQFQNNGVVDDSQLPKDRFSAERLKGVDSTLKIQPAKLEDSAVYLCASSLRFYEQYFGPGTRLTVT.

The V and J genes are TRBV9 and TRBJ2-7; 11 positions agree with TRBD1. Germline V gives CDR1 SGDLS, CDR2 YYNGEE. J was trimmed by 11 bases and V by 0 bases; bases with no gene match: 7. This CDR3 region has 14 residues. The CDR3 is CASSVATGQGEKYF. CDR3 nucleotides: TGTGCCAGCAGCGTAGCTACGGGACAGGGGGAGAAGTACTTC.

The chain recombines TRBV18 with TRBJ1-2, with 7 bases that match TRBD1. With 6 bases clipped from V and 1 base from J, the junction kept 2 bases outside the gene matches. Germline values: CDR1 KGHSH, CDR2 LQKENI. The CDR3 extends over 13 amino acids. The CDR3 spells CASSRDSNYGYTF. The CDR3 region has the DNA TGTGCCAGCTCCCGGGACAGTAACTATGGCTACACCTTC.

The CDR3 is CASSIFCGDLRFKGCEHTQYF. The CDR3 coding sequence is TGTGCCAGTAGTATTTTTTGCGGGGACCTACGTTTTAAGGGGTGCGAACATACGCAGTATTTT. The chain carries TRBV19 and TRBJ2-3; D might be TRBD2 (6 bases). The CDR3 totals 21 residues. V was cut by 3 bases and J by 7 bases, with 35 bases left in between. From germline, CDR1 is LNHDA and CDR2 SQIVND (reference sequence).

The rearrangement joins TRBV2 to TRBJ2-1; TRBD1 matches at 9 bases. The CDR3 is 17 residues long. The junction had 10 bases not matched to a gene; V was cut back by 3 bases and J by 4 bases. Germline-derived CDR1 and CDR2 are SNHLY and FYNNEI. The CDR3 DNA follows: TGTGCCAGCAGTGACCCTAGACAGGGGGACCTATACAATGAGCAGTTCTTC. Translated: CASSDPRQGDLYNEQFF.

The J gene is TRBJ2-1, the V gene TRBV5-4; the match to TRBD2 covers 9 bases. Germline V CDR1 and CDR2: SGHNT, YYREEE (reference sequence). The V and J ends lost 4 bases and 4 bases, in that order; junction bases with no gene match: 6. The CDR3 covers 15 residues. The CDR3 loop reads CASSPGTSSYNEQFF. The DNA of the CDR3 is TGTGCCAGCAGCCCCGGGACTAGCTCTTACAATGAGCAGTTCTTC.

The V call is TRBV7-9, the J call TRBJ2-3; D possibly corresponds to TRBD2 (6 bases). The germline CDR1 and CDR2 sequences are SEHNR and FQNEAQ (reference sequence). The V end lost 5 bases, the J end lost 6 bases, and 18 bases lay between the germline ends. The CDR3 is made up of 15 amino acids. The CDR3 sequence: CASSPRGGMGDTQYF. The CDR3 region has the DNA TGTGCCAGCAGCCCACGGGGCGGGATGGGGGATACGCAGTATTTT. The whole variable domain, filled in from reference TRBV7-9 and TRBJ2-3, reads DTGVSQNPRHKITKRGQNVTFRCDPISEHNRLYWYRQTLGQGPEFLTYFQNEAQLEKSRLLSDRFSAERPKGSFSTLEIQRTEQGDSAMYLCASSPRGGMGDTQYFGPGTRLTVL.

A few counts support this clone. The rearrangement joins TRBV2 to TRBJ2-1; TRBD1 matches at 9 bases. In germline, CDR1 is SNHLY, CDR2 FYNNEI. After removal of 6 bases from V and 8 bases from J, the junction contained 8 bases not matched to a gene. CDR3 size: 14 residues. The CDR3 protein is CASSADRGKDEQFF. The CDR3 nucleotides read TGTGCCAGCAGCGCGGACAGGGGTAAGGATGAGCAGTTCTTC. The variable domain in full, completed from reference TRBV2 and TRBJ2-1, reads EPEVTQTPSHQVTQMGQEVILRCVPISNHLYFYWYRQILGQKVEFLVSFYNNEISEKSEIFDDQFSVERPDGSNFTLKIRSTKLEDSAMYFCASSADRGKDEQFFGPGTRLTVL.

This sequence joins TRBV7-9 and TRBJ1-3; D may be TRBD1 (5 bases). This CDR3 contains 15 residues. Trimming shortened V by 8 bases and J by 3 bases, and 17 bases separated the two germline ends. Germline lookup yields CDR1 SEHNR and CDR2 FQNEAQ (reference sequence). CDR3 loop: CASSDTGRGGNTIYF. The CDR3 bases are TGTGCCAGCTCCGACACCGGGAGGGGTGGAAACACCATATATTTT.

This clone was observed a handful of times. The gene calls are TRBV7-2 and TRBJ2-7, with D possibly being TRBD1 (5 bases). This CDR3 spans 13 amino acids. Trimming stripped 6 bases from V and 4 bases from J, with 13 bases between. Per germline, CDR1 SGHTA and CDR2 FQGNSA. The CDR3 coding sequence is TGTGCCAGCAGTCTAGGGGCGCGGTACGAGCAGTACTTC. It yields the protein CASSLGARYEQYF.

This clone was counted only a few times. CDR3 nucleotides: TGTGCCAGCAGTGAAGGGCCGGGACAGGGGGCTGAAAAACTGTTTTTT. As protein: CASSEGPGQGAEKLFF. The chain employs TRBV6-1 and TRBJ1-4; TRBD1 agrees at 12 bases. This CDR3 contains 16 residues. The V gene end was trimmed by 1 base and the J gene end by 7 bases; junction bases not matched to a gene: 4. Germline CDR1 is MNHNS and CDR2 is SASEGT.

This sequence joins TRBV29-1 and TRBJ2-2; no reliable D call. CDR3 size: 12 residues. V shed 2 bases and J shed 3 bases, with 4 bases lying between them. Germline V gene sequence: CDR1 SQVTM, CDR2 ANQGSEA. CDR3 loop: CSVESYTGELFF. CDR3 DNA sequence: TGCAGCGTTGAATCCTACACCGGGGAGCTGTTTTTT.

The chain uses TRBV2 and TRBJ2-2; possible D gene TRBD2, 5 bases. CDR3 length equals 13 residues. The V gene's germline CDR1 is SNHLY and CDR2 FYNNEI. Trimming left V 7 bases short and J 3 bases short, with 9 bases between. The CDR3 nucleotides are TGTGCCAGCAAGAGGGTGGACACCGGGGAGCTGTTTTTT. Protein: CASKRVDTGELFF.

CDR3 DNA: TGTGCCAGCAGCTTAGGGACAGGAGATCAGCCCCAGCATTTT. It is translated as CASSLGTGDQPQHF. The chain links TRBV7-9 to TRBJ1-5, with 7 bases that match TRBD1. The ends lost 1 base at V and 5 bases at J; junction bases unmatched: 2. The CDR3 covers 14 residues. CDR1 is SEHNR and CDR2 is FQNEAQ in the germline V gene (reference sequence).

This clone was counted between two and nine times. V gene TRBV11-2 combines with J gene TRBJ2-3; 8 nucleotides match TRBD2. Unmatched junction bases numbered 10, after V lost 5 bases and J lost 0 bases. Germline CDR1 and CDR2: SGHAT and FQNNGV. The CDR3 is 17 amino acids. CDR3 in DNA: TGTGCCAGCAGCCCGCGCGTTGGCGGGGGGAGCACAGATACGCAGTATTTT. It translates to CASSPRVGGGSTDTQYF.

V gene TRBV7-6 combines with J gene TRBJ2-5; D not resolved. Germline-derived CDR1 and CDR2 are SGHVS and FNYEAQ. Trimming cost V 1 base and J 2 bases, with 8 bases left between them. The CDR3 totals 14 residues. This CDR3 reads CASSLGPEQETQYF. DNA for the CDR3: TGTGCCAGCAGCTTAGGGCCAGAACAAGAGACCCAGTACTTC.

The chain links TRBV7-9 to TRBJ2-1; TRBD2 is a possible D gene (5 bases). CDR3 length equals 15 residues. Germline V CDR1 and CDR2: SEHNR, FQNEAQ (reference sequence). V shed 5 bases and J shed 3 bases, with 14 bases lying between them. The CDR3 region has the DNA TGTGCCAGCAGCCTTAGCGTGGGAGTCTACAATGAGCAGTTCTTC. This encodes CASSLSVGVYNEQFF.

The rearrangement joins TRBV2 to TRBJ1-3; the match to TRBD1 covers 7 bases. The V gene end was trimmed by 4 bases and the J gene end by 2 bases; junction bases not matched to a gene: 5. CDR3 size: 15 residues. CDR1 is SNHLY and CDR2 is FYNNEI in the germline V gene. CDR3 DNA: TGTGCCAGCAGTGGGTCGACAGGGCCTGGAAACACCATATATTTT. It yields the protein CASSGSTGPGNTIYF.

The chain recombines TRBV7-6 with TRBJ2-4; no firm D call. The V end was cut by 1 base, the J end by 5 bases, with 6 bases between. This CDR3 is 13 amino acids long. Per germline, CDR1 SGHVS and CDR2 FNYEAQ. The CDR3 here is CASSLGSENIQYF. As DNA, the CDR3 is TGTGCCAGCAGCTTAGGTTCAGAAAACATTCAGTACTTC.

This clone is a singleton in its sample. The CDR3, as DNA: TGTGCCTGGAGTGGTGAGCGGGAGGTTGGGACCGGGGAGCTGTTTTTT. Translated, it gives CAWSGEREVGTGELFF. The rearrangement joins TRBV30 to TRBJ2-2; 9 positions match TRBD2. Germline V gene sequence: CDR1 GTSNPN, CDR2 SVGIG (reference sequence). Trimming removed 1 base from V and 5 bases from J; junction bases left unmatched: 8. The CDR3 runs 16 residues.

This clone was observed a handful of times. CDR3 in DNA: TGTGCCAGCACCGGGACAGGGGGCTCGGGAGGCACTGAAGCTTTCTTT. Protein: CASTGTGGSGGTEAFF. The chain employs TRBV7-9 and TRBJ1-1, with 12 bases identical to TRBD1. V shed 7 bases and J 4 bases; nucleotides not matched to a gene: 10. Germline V lookup: CDR1 SEHNR, CDR2 FQNEAQ (reference sequence). CDR3 length equals 16 residues.